Listed here is a single TCR beta chain. This clone may be a read error of a much larger clone one base away. The sample comes from a study of regulatory T cells in long-lasting Graves disease. Time point noted: newly diagnosed GD, antithyroid drugs for less than 3 months. The TCR library was made from RNA that had been extracted from PBMCs in TRIzol. The authors drew patients from an endocrinology department in Xi'an, China. The CDR3 sequence is 11 residues long. Germline loops: CDR1 DFQATT, CDR2 SNEGSKA (reference sequence). Arm-PCR of CDR3 regions with iRepertoire HTBI primers generated TCR beta libraries. TCRdb re-called the multiplex PCR reads through MiXCR, storing one row per CDR3 protein. Seen here are approximately 310,000 distinct CDR3 sequences, roughly 18% observed once, and the top ten hold about 40%.

The sample here was peripheral blood mononuclear cells (PBMCs), taken at new diagnosis, from a patient treated with antithyroid drugs. The J gene is TRBJ2-7, the V gene TRBV20-1; D may be TRBD2 (5 bases). The origin of this receptor is a female donor with Graves disease. In nucleotides, the CDR3 is TGCAGTGCTACAGAGGGCTACGGGCAGTACTTC. The encoded protein is CSATEGYGQYF.